This TCR beta chain was observed in a study of blood T cells in healthy people across ages. Study findings and constraints: No conclusive comparison of naive versus antigen-experienced cells was possible with unsorted PBMCs.

In the case of this clonotype: What it binds is unknown.

Then a second PCR, running roughly 7 to 11 cycles, was carried out with a sample-barcoded 5' primer and a J-beta primer mix. TCRdb reprocessed the 5' RACE reads with MiXCR, giving one entry per CDR3 protein. The top ten clones hold about 30% of a sample with around 650,000 distinct CDR3 sequences, approximately 40% of them seen once. This CDR3 has 15 amino acids. V gave up 3 bases and J gave up 10 bases; unmatched junction bases: 6. Germline CDR1 and CDR2: LGHDT and YNNKEL (reference sequence). This TCR derives from a man older than 75 in good health. The sample taken for sequencing was blood. This rearrangement joins TRBV3-1 to TRBJ2-1; TRBD2 agrees at 13 bases. CDR3: CASSQVWTSGSEQFF. The CDR3 DNA reads as TGTGCCAGCAGCCAGGTCTGGACTAGCGGGAGCGAGCAGTTCTTC.